This TCR beta chain originates from a study of T cell changes during pregnancy in multiple sclerosis. The CDR3 spans 15 residues. Per germline, CDR1 SNHLY and CDR2 FYNNEI. The V gene lost 5 bases and the J gene lost 0 bases, with 10 bases spanning the gap. The data were produced by immunoSEQ multiplex PCR, yet TCRdb's version contains in-frame clones alone and is incomplete. The table has about 35,000 clones, more than 70% seen once. This clonotype originated in a female donor in good health, enrolled as a control in a pregnancy study. The sequencing here drew on CD4+ T cells from peripheral blood mononuclear cells, taken after pregnancy. The V gene is TRBV2, the J gene TRBJ2-2; D is ambiguous. Here the CDR3 reads CASSRIQSNTGELFF. Written as DNA, the CDR3 is TGTGCCAGCAGTAGGATACAGTCGAACACCGGGGAGCTGTTTTTT.